This T cell receptor beta chain originates from a study of blood T cells in healthy people across ages. Findings and caveats of the study: A strong correlation was found between TCR beta diversity and the percentage of naive T cells. Significant beta diversity loss was already apparent by age roughly 43, declining roughly linearly.

Points on this clonotype: Its antigen is unknown.

Isolation yielded PBMCs, at least 6.5 million per sample, in every case. The authors ran a second PCR of roughly 6 to 12 cycles using a sample-barcoded 5' primer and a J-beta primer mix. Every individual sample yielded 2.5 million or more paired-end reads (each containing CDR3). TCRdb fed the 5' RACE reads into MiXCR, producing one record per CDR3 protein. Counted here are 720,000 or so distinct CDR3 sequences, 35% to 50% occurring once; the ten biggest clones make up around 30%. J was trimmed by 3 bases and V by 2 bases; bases with no gene match: 6. The CDR3 consists of 15 residues. The germline gives CDR1 SGHRS, CDR2 YFSETQ.

The source of this sequence is an elderly man in good health. The sequenced material came from blood. The chain uses TRBV5-1 and TRBJ2-7; TRBD1 agrees at 9 bases. The CDR3 protein is CASSLQGAPNYEQYF. CDR3 coding DNA: TGCGCCAGCAGCTTACAGGGGGCCCCAAACTACGAGCAGTACTTC.